The text below deals with one T cell receptor (beta chain). The clone's antigen remains unknown. Base qualities are not provided; no much larger clone lies one nucleotide away. The CDR3 regions of human TCRbeta chains were analyzed by immunosequencing. The study's processing was this. Repertoire TCRs were matched against a reference library of SARS-CoV-2-specific TCRs generated with the MIRA antigen-specificity platform. Breadth was defined as the fraction of unique TCRs that were SARS-CoV-2-associated, and depth was defined as the fraction of total T cells that were SARS-CoV-2-associated. Using the MIRA data, each spike-specific TCR was assigned both to the spike region to which the TCR was reactive and to a CD4 or CD8 class. Log10-transformed breadth and depth values were compared by one-way ANOVA with Sidak's multiple comparisons tests. This immuneACCESS table, as held by TCRdb, lists in-frame sequences with V and J called but not all clones. Of the missing ones, under half trace to an unresolved V gene in checked studies; the others have no known cause. V, J and clone size were drawn from that table, and D and trimming were deduced from the DNA. This sample gives about 120,000 clones in total; 80% to 90% of them show up just once. The ten most abundant clones make up approximately 3.3% of the sample.

The label giving this sample's time point can be read as: baseline before first vaccination. Vaccinee samples came from UK trials COV001 and COV002, including a single-blind randomized controlled phase 2/3 trial of AZD1222 (ChAdOx1 nCoV-19) in healthy adults. For TCRbeta chain sequencing, PBMC samples were collected from trial participants at day 0 and at day 28 after the second dose. The entry originates in a study of T cell responses to AZD1222 COVID-19 vaccine (TCRdb year 2021). Notes on the research overall: AZD1222 recipients whose second dose came at about 4 weeks and those whose second dose came at about 12 weeks were combined into one group, since spike-specific TCR depth and breadth did not differ between the two schedules. TCR sequencing was performed for about 250 trial participants, of whom 200 to 220 were given two doses of AZD1222 and around 25 were given two doses of MenACWY control vaccine. Trial participants were enrolled by age into subgroups of 18-55, 56-69 and 70-plus years, and around 150, 28 and 57 TCR-sequenced participants, respectively, were included in these subgroups.

The V end loses 2 bases and the J end loses 3 bases, and a stretch of 13 bases separates them. CDR1 is given as SGHTA and CDR2 as FQGNSA, both from the germline V gene. The cysteine opens and the phenylalanine closes a CDR3 of 15 amino acids. The retained sequence is limited to the CDR3, 45 bases, with the frame set at the first base. Overall study outcomes, separate from this receptor: A significant rise in spike-specific TCR breadth and depth was observed after two AZD1222 doses relative to day 0 and relative to MenACWY recipients. Because no samples from the day 14 peak response were available, repertoires could be characterized only after the peak T cell response. Epitopes outside the regions mutated in the B.1.351 and B.1.1.7 variants were reportedly recognized by nearly half of the unique spike-specific TCRs. Participants were mostly white British and included more females than males, and it was suggested by the authors that clonal diversity may have been underestimated. Conclusions about previously exposed vaccinees were limited because only six or seven AZD1222 recipients were SARS-CoV-2 seropositive at baseline. In the small 56-69-year group, the increase in depth fell short of significance, most likely because of low power. The vaccine-associated CD4 TCRs covered the entire spike protein, and the dominant responses fell in regions 160-218 and 743-854.

This receptor was obtained from an adult in good health. The rearrangement combines TRBV7-2 with TRBJ1-1; the D gene assignment is ambiguous. The material was peripheral blood, obtained on day 0 of AZD1222 vaccination. The CDR3 region reads CASSLIPGWDTEAFF. Read as DNA, the sequence is TGTGCCAGCAGCTTAATCCCCGGATGGGACACTGAAGCTTTCTTT.